A selection of T cell receptor beta chains follows, all from one sample in a study of blood T cell repertoires in COVID-19. Only in-frame clones appear in the TCRdb table, and some are missing; sequencing was by immunoSEQ multiplex PCR. Of about 170,000 clones in the sample, about four fifths are singletons; the top ten hold 2.5% to 3%. Sequencing was carried out using peripheral blood. The receptors stem from a woman of 80 years or more with COVID-19, enrolled during active disease. Each CDR3 is given with its conserved first and last residue. D genes are given only for firm matches. Where a row states a size, it is once, few, many or the class of an expanded clone; other rows omit it.

j_call	v_call	clone_size	d_call	cdr3_nt	cdr3_aa
TRBJ1-2	TRBV10-3	-	-	TGTGCCATCAGTGGAGGGCTCCTCATGGCCAACTATGGCTACACCTTC	CAISGGLLMANYGYTF
TRBJ2-7	TRBV5-6	-	-	TGTGCCAGCAGCTTGGGGCAGGGCTTCTACGAGCAGTACTTC	CASSLGQGFYEQYF
TRBJ1-1	TRBV10-3	-	-	TGTGCCATCAGTGCCCGCGGGGGCATGAACACTGAAGCTTTCTTT	CAISARGGMNTEAFF
TRBJ2-3	TRBV9	-	TRBD1	TGTGCCAGCAGCCCCACAGGGGCCCTTAGCACAGATACGCAGTATTTT	CASSPTGALSTDTQYF
TRBJ1-2	TRBV12-3/TRBV12-4	-	TRBD1	TGTGCCAGCAGGGTGGGACAGGGGTATGGCTACACCTTC	CASRVGQGYGYTF
TRBJ1-2	TRBV7-8	once	-	TGTGCCAGCAGCTTATCGGACACCCTCTACACCTTC	CASSLSDTLYTF
TRBJ2-1	TRBV5-8	-	TRBD2	TGTGCCAGCAGCACCCGACTAGCGGAACCCTACAATGAGCAGTTCTTC	CASSTRLAEPYNEQFF
TRBJ1-1	TRBV20-1	few	-	TGCAGTGCTAGTGCCGGAGGTGGGGTGAGCATGAACACTGAAGCTTTCTTT	CSASAGGGVSMNTEAFF
TRBJ2-1	TRBV6-5	-	-	TGTGCCAGCAGTTACTCGACAGCCTACAATGAGCAGTTCTTC	CASSYSTAYNEQFF
TRBJ2-3	TRBV6-5	-	TRBD1	TGTGCCAGCAGCTTGGGACAGGGGCTGGCAGATACGCAGTATTTT	CASSLGQGLADTQYF
TRBJ1-2	TRBV28	once	TRBD1	TGTGCCAGCAGTTTAACAGGGGGGAGGGGTGGCTACACCTTC	CASSLTGGRGGYTF
TRBJ2-5	TRBV14	-	-	TGTGCCAGCAGCCGGACTAACCAAGAGACCCAGTACTTC	CASSRTNQETQYF
TRBJ2-2	TRBV11-2	-	-	TGTGCCAGCAGCTTTAGACAGGTGAACACCGGGGAGCTGTTTTTT	CASSFRQVNTGELFF
TRBJ2-2	TRBV6-6	-	-	TGTGCCAGCAGCCCAACGAACACCGGGGAGCTGTTTTTT	CASSPTNTGELFF
TRBJ2-5	TRBV3-1/TRBV3-2	-	-	TGTGCCAGCAGCCCCGACAGGTGGGCACAAGAGACCCAGTACTTC	CASSPDRWAQETQYF
TRBJ1-3	TRBV24-1	-	TRBD1	TGTGCCACCAGTGACAGACAGGGAAACTCTGGAAACACCATATATTTT	CATSDRQGNSGNTIYF
TRBJ2-1	TRBV14	-	-	TGTGCCAGCAGCCAAGACAGGGTTGACGGTACCAATGAGCAGTTCTTC	CASSQDRVDGTNEQFF
TRBJ1-3	TRBV11-3	once	TRBD1	TGTGCCAGCAGCCTAGGACAGGGGAACACCATATATTTT	CASSLGQGNTIYF
TRBJ1-1	TRBV7-6	-	TRBD1	TGTGCCAGCAGCTTAAGGACAGGGGGCCCTCTCACTGAAGCTTTCTTT	CASSLRTGGPLTEAFF
TRBJ2-1	TRBV7-2	-	TRBD2	TGTGCCAGCAGCTCTCAGCGGGGGGTCTACAATGAGCAGTTCTTC	CASSSQRGVYNEQFF
TRBJ1-2	TRBV29-1	-	TRBD1	TGCAGCGTGGGGCAGGGGGGCTATGGCTACACCTTC	CSVGQGGYGYTF
TRBJ2-2	TRBV7-9	-	TRBD2	TGTGCCAGCAGCTTAGCGGGAGGGATCGGGGAGCTGTTTTTT	CASSLAGGIGELFF
TRBJ1-2	TRBV30	-	TRBD1	TGTGCTTTCTACCGTGGACAGGGCCGACTCAACTACACCTTC	CAFYRGQGRLNYTF
TRBJ1-2	TRBV5-6	-	-	TGTGCCAGCAGCTTGGTAGGACAGACTAACTATGGCTACACCTTC	CASSLVGQTNYGYTF
TRBJ2-7	TRBV6-6	-	-	TGTGCCAGCAGTTACGTCACAGGGGGAGGGTCCGAGCAGTACTTC	CASSYVTGGGSEQYF
TRBJ2-5	TRBV2	-	TRBD1	TGTGCCAGCAGACGCGACCCGGGACAGGCAGGGGAGACCCAGTACTTC	CASRRDPGQAGETQYF